This TCR beta chain emerged from a study of blood T cell repertoires in COVID-19. Study details: The cDNA or gDNA used as material had been derived from T cells, B-cell-depleted T cells, or PBMCs.

Generated by immunoSEQ multiplex PCR, the TCRdb table keeps only in-frame clones and is missing some. The table records some 83,000 clones, around 90% of them present only once. Germline assignment: CDR1 SGHVS and CDR2 FNYEAQ. This CDR3 has 18 amino acids. V was clipped by 6 bases and J by 0 bases; unmatched bases: 10. Material: peripheral blood. The genes are TRBV7-6 and TRBJ2-5; 13 nucleotides align to TRBD2. The receptor comes from a man older than 75 with active or convalescent COVID-19. CDR3 nucleotide sequence: TGTGCCAGCAGTTCAGGACTAGCGGGGGCCCCGTACCAAGAGACCCAGTACTTC. It specifies CASSSGLAGAPYQETQYF.